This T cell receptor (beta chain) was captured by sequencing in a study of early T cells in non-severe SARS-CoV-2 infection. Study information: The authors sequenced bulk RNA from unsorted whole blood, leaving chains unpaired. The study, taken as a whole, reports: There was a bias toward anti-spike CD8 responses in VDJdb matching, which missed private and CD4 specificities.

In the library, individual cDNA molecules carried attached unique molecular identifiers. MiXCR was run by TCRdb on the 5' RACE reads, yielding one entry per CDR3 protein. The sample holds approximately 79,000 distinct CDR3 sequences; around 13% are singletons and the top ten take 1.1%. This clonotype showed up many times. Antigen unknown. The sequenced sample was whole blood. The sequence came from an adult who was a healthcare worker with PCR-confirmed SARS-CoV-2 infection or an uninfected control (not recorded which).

CDR3 DNA sequence: TGTGCCAGCAGCTTGACAGATAGAACTTTCTTT. Translation gives CASSLTDRTFF. The V and J genes are TRBV7-9 and TRBJ1-1; tentatively, D is TRBD1 (5 bases). Looked up from germline, CDR1 is SEHNR and CDR2 is FQNEAQ (reference sequence). This CDR3 is 11 amino acids long. Between the trimmed V and J ends, which lost 3 bases and 12 bases, there was a span of 11 bases. Looking up the rest from reference TRBV7-9 and TRBJ1-1 gives the full variable domain: DTGVSQNPRHKITKRGQNVTFRCDPISEHNRLYWYRQTLGQGPEFLTYFQNEAQLEKSRLLSDRFSAERPKGSFSTLEIQRTEQGDSAMYLCASSLTDRTFFGQGTRLTVV.